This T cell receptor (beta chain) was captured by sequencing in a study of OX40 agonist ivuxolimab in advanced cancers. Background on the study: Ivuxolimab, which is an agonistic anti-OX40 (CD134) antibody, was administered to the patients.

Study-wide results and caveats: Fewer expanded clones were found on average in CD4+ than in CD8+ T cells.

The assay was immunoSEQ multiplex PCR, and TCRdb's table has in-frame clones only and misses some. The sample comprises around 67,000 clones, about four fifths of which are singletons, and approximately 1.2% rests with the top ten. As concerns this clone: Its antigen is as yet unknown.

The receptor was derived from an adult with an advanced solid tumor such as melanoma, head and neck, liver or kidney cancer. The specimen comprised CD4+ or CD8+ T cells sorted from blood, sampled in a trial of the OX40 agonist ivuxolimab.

CDR3 bases: TGTGCCAGCAGCATTGACAGGACTAAGAACACTGAAGCTTTCTTT. As protein: CASSIDRTKNTEAFF. The V call is TRBV7-2, the J call TRBJ1-1, with a tentative D call TRBD1 (6 bases). V lost 5 bases and J 1 base, leaving 14 bases between the germline ends. The germline CDR1 and CDR2 sequences are SGHTA and FQGNSA. The CDR3 is 15 residues long.